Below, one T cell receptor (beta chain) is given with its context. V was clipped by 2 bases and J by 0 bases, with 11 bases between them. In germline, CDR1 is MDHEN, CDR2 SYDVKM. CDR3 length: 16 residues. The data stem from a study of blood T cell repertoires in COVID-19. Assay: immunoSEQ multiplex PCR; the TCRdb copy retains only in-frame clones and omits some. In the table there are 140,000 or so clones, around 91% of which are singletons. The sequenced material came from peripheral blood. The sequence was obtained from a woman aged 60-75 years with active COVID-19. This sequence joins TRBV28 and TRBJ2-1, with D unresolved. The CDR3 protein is CASSLQASSSYNEQFF. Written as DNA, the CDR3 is TGTGCCAGCAGTTTACAGGCTTCAAGCTCCTACAATGAGCAGTTCTTC.